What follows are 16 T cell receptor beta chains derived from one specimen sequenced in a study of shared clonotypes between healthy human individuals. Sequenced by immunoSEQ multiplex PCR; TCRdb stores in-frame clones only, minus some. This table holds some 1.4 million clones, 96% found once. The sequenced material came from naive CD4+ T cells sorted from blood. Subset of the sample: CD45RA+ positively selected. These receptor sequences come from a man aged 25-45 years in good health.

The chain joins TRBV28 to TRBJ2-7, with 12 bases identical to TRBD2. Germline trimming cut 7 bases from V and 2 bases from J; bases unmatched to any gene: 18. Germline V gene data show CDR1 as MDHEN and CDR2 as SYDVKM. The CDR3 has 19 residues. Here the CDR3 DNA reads TGTGCCAGCACTCCCGGGGGGCTAGCGGGAGGGTCCAACGCCTACGAGCAGTACTTC. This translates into CASTPGGLAGGSNAYEQYF.

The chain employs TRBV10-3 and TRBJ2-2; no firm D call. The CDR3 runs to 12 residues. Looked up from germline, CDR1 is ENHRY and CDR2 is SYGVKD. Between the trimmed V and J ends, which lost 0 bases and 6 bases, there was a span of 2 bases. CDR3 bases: TGTGCCATCAGTGAGTCATCCGGGGAGCTGTTTTTT. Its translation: CAISESSGELFF.

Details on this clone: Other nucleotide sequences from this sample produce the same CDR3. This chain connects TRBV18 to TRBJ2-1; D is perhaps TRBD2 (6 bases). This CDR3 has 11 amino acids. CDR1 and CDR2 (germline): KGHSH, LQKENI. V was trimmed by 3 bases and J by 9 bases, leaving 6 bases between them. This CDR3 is CASSPGGEQFF. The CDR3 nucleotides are TGTGCCAGCTCACCGGGGGGTGAGCAGTTCTTC.

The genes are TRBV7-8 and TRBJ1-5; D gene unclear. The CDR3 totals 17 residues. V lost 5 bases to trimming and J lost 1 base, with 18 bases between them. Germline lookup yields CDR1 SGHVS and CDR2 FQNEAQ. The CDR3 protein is CASSEQNIRGSNQPQHF. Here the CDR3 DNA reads TGTGCCAGCAGCGAGCAGAACATCCGAGGGAGCAATCAGCCCCAGCATTTT. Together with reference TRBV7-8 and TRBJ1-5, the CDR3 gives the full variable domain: GAGVSQSPRYKVAKRGQDVALRCDPISGHVSLFWYQQALGQGPEFLTYFQNEAQLDKSGLPSDRFFAERPEGSVSTLKIQRTQQEDSAVYLCASSEQNIRGSNQPQHFGDGTRLSIL.

CDR3 protein: CASSLFSIRLAASTGSSTDTQYF. CDR3 bases: TGTGCCAGCAGTTTATTTAGCATTCGACTAGCGGCCTCCACGGGATCGAGCACAGATACGCAGTATTTT. The chain combines TRBV27 with TRBJ2-3, with 9 bases lining up with TRBD2. Germline V lookup: CDR1 MNHEY, CDR2 SMNVEV (reference sequence). The CDR3 is 23 residues long. With V trimmed by 1 base and J by 0 bases, 23 bases remained unmatched.

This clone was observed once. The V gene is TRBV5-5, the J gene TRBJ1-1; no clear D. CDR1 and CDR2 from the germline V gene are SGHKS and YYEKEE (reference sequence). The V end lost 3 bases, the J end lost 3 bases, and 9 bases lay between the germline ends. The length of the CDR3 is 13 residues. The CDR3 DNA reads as TGTGCCAGCAGCTGGAGTGGGGACACTGAAGCTTTCTTT. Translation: CASSWSGDTEAFF.

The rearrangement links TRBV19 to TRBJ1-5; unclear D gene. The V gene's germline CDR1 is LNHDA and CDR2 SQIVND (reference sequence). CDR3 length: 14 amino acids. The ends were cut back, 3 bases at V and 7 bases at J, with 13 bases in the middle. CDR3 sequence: CASSITALRQPQHF. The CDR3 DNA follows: TGTGCCAGTAGTATCACGGCCTTGAGACAGCCCCAGCATTTT.

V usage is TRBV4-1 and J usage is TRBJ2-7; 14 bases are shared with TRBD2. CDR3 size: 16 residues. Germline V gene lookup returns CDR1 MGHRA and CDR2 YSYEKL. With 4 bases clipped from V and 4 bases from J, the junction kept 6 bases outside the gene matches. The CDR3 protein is CASSRGLAGGGYEQYF. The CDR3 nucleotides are TGCGCCAGCAGCCGAGGACTAGCGGGAGGAGGGTACGAGCAGTACTTC.

The CDR3 DNA follows: TGTGCCTGGAGTCGAGGACTGAACACCGGGGAGCTGTTTTTT. Protein: CAWSRGLNTGELFF. This chain connects TRBV30 to TRBJ2-2; perhaps TRBD2 as D (5 bases). V was trimmed by 2 bases and J by 1 base, leaving 8 bases between them. Looked up from germline, CDR1 is GTSNPN and CDR2 is SVGIG (reference sequence). CDR3 length: 14 amino acids.

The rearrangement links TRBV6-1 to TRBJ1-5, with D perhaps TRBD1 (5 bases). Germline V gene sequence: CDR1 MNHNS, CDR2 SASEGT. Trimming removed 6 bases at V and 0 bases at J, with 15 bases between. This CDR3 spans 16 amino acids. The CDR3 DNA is TGTGCCAGCAGCGAATACAGGCCGGATAGCAATCAGCCCCAGCATTTT. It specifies CASSEYRPDSNQPQHF.

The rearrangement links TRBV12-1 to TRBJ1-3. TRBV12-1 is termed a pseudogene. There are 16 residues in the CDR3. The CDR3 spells CASSFVRRPSGNTIYF. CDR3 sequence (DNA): TGTGCCAGCAGCTTTGTAAGGCGCCCCTCTGGAAACACCATATATTTT.

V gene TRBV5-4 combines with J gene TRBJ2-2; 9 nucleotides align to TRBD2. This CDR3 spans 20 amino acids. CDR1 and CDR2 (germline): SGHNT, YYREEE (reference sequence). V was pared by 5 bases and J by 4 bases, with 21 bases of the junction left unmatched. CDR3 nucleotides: TGTGCCAGCAGTTTGCTGAGGGGCGGGGGTCTAGCGGGGCTCACCGGGGAGCTGTTTTTT. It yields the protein CASSLLRGGGLAGLTGELFF. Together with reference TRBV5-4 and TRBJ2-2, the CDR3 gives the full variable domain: ETGVTQSPTHLIKTRGQQVTLRCSSQSGHNTVSWYQQALGQGPQFIFQYYREEENGRGNFPPRFSGLQFPNYSSELNVNALELDDSALYLCASSLLRGGGLAGLTGELFFGEGSRLTVL.

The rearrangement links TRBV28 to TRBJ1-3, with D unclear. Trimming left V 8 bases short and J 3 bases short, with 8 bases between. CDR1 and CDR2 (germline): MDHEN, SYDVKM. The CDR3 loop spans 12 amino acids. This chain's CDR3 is CASWTVGNTIYF. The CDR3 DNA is TGTGCCAGCTGGACTGTTGGAAACACCATATATTTT.

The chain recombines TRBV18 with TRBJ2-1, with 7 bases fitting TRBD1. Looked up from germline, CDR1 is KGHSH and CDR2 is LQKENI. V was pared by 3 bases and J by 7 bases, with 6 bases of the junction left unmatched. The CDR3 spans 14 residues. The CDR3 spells CASSPLTGENEQFF. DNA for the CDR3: TGTGCCAGCTCACCCTTAACAGGGGAGAATGAGCAGTTCTTC.

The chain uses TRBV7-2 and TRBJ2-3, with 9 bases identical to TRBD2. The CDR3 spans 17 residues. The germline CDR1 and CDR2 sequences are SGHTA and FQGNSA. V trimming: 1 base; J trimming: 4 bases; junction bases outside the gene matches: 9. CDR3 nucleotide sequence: TGTGCCAGCAGCTTAGTCCTTAGCGGGAGAGGGGCAGATACGCAGTATTTT. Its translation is CASSLVLSGRGADTQYF.

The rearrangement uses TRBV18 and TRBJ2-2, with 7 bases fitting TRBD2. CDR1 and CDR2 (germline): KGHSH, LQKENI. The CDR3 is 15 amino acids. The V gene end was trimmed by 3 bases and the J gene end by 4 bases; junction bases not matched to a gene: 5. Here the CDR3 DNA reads TGTGCCAGCTCACCTCTAGCGGAGGGCACCGGGGAGCTGTTTTTT. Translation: CASSPLAEGTGELFF.